This TCR beta chain was retrieved from a study of PD-1 blockade in classical Hodgkin lymphoma. General study results and limits: Baseline TCR diversity was reportedly lower in newly diagnosed patients than healthy donors.

This table comes from immunoSEQ multiplex PCR, and its TCRdb copy is limited to in-frame clones, with some not included. The sample has 45,000 or so clones, approximately 91% seen once. Time point defined: newly diagnosed, previously untreated cHL patient sample. Serving as comparison were PBMCs from newly diagnosed, untreated classical Hodgkin lymphoma, which were sequenced alongside the relapsed/refractory trial patients. The CDR3 spans 15 residues. Losses at the gene ends were 2 bases for V and 1 base for J; bases not matched to a gene: 4. CDR1 KGHSH and CDR2 LQKENI come from the germline V gene. Points on this clone: Its antigen is not known.

The V and J genes are TRBV18 and TRBJ1-1; the match to TRBD1 covers 7 bases. The TCR was taken from a human donor with classical Hodgkin lymphoma. The sample comprised peripheral blood mononuclear cells (PBMCs). CDR3 region: CASSPLQGPNTEAFF. In DNA form, the CDR3 reads TGTGCCAGCTCACCATTACAGGGGCCGAACACTGAAGCTTTCTTT.